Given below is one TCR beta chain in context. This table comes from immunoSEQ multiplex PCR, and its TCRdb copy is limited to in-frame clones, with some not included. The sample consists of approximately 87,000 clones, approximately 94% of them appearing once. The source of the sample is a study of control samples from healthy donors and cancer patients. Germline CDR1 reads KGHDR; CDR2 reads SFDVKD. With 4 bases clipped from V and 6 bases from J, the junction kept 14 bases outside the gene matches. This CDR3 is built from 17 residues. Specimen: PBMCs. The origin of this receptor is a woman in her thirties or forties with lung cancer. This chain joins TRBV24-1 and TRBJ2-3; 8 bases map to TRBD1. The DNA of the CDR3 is TGTGCCACCAGTGACCCGTCGACAGACAGGGGCCCCGATACGCAGTATTTT. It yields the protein CATSDPSTDRGPDTQYF.